A single sample is the source of the 10 T cell receptor beta chains below, sequenced in a study of blood T cells in healthy people across ages. It was with a sample-barcoded 5' primer and a J-beta primer mix that a second PCR of roughly 6 to 11 cycles was run. TCRdb reprocessed the 5' RACE reads via MiXCR and lists one record per CDR3 protein. The table lists under 2,000,000 distinct CDR3 sequences, about 49% of them singletons. Input material: blood. These receptors came from a woman in her forties in good health.

This clonotype was seen only a few times. Sequence at one end of the junction differs from germline and may be a read error. The chain combines TRBV7-7 with TRBJ2-1, with D unresolved. The CDR3 runs to 13 residues. The germline V gene encodes CDR1 SSHAT and CDR2 FNYEAQ (reference sequence). The CDR3 loop is CASSLTLNTEQFF. As DNA, the CDR3 is TGTGCTAGCAGCTTAACTCTAAACACTGAGCAGTTCTTC.

The rearrangement uses TRBV4-1 and TRBJ2-3, with D hard to call. The V end lost 2 bases, the J end lost 2 bases, and 8 bases lay between the germline ends. The CDR3 extends over 14 amino acids. From germline, CDR1 is MGHRA and CDR2 YSYEKL. CDR3 bases: TGCGCCAGCAGCCAACATTCCGCCACAGATACGCAGTATTTT. Protein: CASSQHSATDTQYF.

This chain joins TRBV7-2 and TRBJ2-1; 7 nucleotides match TRBD2. The junction had 8 bases not matched to a gene; V was cut back by 3 bases and J by 6 bases. The CDR3 is 15 residues long. Germline-derived CDR1 and CDR2 are SGHTA and FQGNSA. In DNA form, the CDR3 reads TGTGCCAGCAGCTTCTTCCGGGGGGAAACCAATGAGCAGTTCTTC. Protein product: CASSFFRGETNEQFF.

In nucleotides, the CDR3 is TGTGCCAGCACCCCCGATGAGACCCAGTACTTC. Amino acids: CASTPDETQYF. The chain uses TRBV7-9 and TRBJ2-5, with D unresolved. Germline V lookup: CDR1 SEHNR, CDR2 FQNEAQ (reference sequence). The CDR3 is 11 amino acids. V lost 7 bases to trimming and J lost 5 bases, with 8 bases between them.

The chain recombines TRBV6-5 with TRBJ2-1; D gene uncertain. The V end lost 0 bases, the J end lost 9 bases, and 6 bases lay between the germline ends. The germline gives CDR1 MNHEY, CDR2 SVGAGI. The CDR3 length is 12 residues. The DNA of the CDR3 is TGTGCCAGCAGTTACTCTAGGAGTGAGCAGTTCTTC. Amino acids: CASSYSRSEQFF.

V usage is TRBV7-2 and J usage is TRBJ1-2, with 8 bases that match TRBD1. After removal of 4 bases from V and 8 bases from J, the junction contained 18 bases not matched to a gene. There are 17 residues in the CDR3. The germline V gene has CDR1 SGHTA and CDR2 FQGNSA. CDR3 in amino acids: CASSSAGQVHSGWGYTF. The DNA for the CDR3 is TGTGCCAGCAGCTCTGCGGGACAGGTCCACTCGGGGTGGGGCTACACCTTC.

This clonotype has a handful of counts. This sequence joins TRBV20-1 and TRBJ2-7; tentatively, D is TRBD2 (7 bases). The germline V gene encodes CDR1 DFQATT and CDR2 SNEGSKA (reference sequence). Trimming stripped 3 bases from V and 4 bases from J, with 13 bases between. The CDR3 covers 13 residues. Here the CDR3 DNA reads TGCAGTGCTAGTTTCGGGGGGCCATACGAGCAGTACTTC. It codes for CSASFGGPYEQYF.

The chain uses TRBV10-2 and TRBJ1-2, with D perhaps matching TRBD1 (5 bases). V shed 2 bases and J shed 2 bases, with 12 bases lying between them. Germline assignment: CDR1 WSHSY and CDR2 SAAADI. This CDR3 spans 15 amino acids. The CDR3, as DNA: TGCGCCAGCAGTGAGGGCCCCGGGGGAAACTATGGCTACACCTTC. Protein product: CASSEGPGGNYGYTF.

This chain links TRBV9 with TRBJ2-5, with 7 bases lining up with TRBD1. V dropped 3 bases and J dropped 7; count of bases not matched to a gene: 6. The CDR3 totals 13 residues. The V gene's germline CDR1 is SGDLS and CDR2 YYNGEE. DNA for the CDR3: TGTGCCAGCAGCGCGAGGGACAGCGGGACCCAGTACTTC. It codes for CASSARDSGTQYF.

The chain recombines TRBV18 with TRBJ2-7; no reliable D call. This CDR3 region has 15 residues. Trimming cost V 2 bases and J 1 base, with 12 bases left between them. Germline CDR1 and CDR2: KGHSH and LQKENI. CDR3 DNA: TGTGCCAGCTCACCAACAGAATTTAGGTCCTACGAGCAGTACTTC. Residues: CASSPTEFRSYEQYF.